The 17 T cell receptor beta chains in this list originate from one sample, sequenced in a study of blood T cells in healthy people across ages. Using a J-beta primer mix together with a sample-barcoded 5' primer, a second PCR was run for roughly 7 to 11 cycles. Each CDR3 protein gets one entry after TCRdb re-called the 5' RACE reads with MiXCR. Here the sample spans approximately 900,000 distinct CDR3 sequences, 45% to 50% being singletons. Material for sequencing was blood. The receptors were gathered from a man aged 25-45 years in good health.

This chain links TRBV12-3 or TRBV12-4 with TRBJ2-2; 9 positions match TRBD1. The CDR3 runs 15 residues. V trimming: 6 bases; J trimming: 4 bases; junction bases outside the gene matches: 6. CDR3 residues: CASSTGTGPTGELFF. The DNA for the CDR3 is TGTGCCAGCAGCACCGGGACAGGGCCCACCGGGGAGCTGTTTTTT.

This clonotype was detected only once. V gene TRBV6-5 combines with J gene TRBJ1-1; a possible D gene is TRBD1 (5 bases). Germline V gene lookup returns CDR1 MNHEY and CDR2 SVGAGI. This CDR3 spans 18 amino acids. Trimming removed 0 bases at V and 0 bases at J, with 17 bases between. As DNA, the CDR3 is TGTGCCAGCAGTTACTCGAACCAGGGCGGACCCATGAACACTGAAGCTTTCTTT. Translation gives CASSYSNQGGPMNTEAFF.

This clonotype has just one count. This chain connects TRBV20-1 to TRBJ1-1, with D tentatively TRBD1 (5 bases). Germline assignment: CDR1 DFQATT and CDR2 SNEGSKA (reference sequence). The ends were cut back, 6 bases at V and 4 bases at J, with 15 bases in the middle. This CDR3 is built from 13 residues. The CDR3 sequence: CSAKGRGSTEAFF. The CDR3 DNA reads as TGCAGTGCCAAAGGGCGGGGGAGCACTGAAGCTTTCTTT.

The J gene is TRBJ2-7, the V gene TRBV25-1; possible D gene TRBD2, 5 bases. The J call may be mistaken, given a closer DNA end match to TRBJ2-5. This CDR3 has 16 amino acids. Germline-derived CDR1 and CDR2 are MGHDK and SYGVNS. CDR3 DNA sequence: TGTGCCAGCAGTCCCCCCCGTTACGACGGAGGAGAGACCCAGTACTTC. Its translation: CASSPPRYDGGETQYF.

The chain couples TRBV5-6 to TRBJ2-7, with 12 positions matching TRBD2. The J call is uncertain, as TRBJ2-5 better fits the DNA end. Germline loops: CDR1 SGHDT, CDR2 YYEEEE. The CDR3 spans 17 residues. The CDR3 nucleotides read TGTGCCAGCAGCTTACCTAGCGGGGGGGCCTTGCGTGAGACCCAGTACTTC. It is translated as CASSLPSGGALRETQYF.

This clonotype has more than one count but fewer than ten. The chain uses TRBV4-1 and TRBJ2-5; maybe TRBD2 (6 bases). The J call may not be correct, given that the DNA end is closer to TRBJ2-7. CDR1 and CDR2 (germline): MGHRA, YSYEKL. The CDR3 covers 13 residues. The CDR3 sequence: CASSQDFGGEQYF. The DNA for the CDR3 is TGCGCCAGCAGCCAAGATTTCGGGGGCGAGCAGTACTTC.

The chain recombines TRBV6-1 with TRBJ2-3, with D possibly being TRBD2 (6 bases). V was pared by 2 bases and J by 3 bases, with 12 bases between. Per germline, CDR1 MNHNS and CDR2 SASEGT. The CDR3 has 15 amino acids. This CDR3 reads CASSELAGITDTQYF. For the CDR3, the DNA is TGTGCCAGCAGTGAACTGGCGGGGATTACAGATACGCAGTATTTT.

This clonotype was picked up a small number of times. V usage is TRBV27 and J usage is TRBJ1-6; no firm D call. Per the germline V gene, CDR1 is MNHEY and CDR2 is SMNVEV (reference sequence). The CDR3 covers 13 residues. Trimming took off 5 bases at V and 9 bases at J, with 11 bases between the two ends. The DNA of the CDR3 is TGTGCCAGCAGTCCCATAGTTTCTTCACCCCTCCACTTT. Translated: CASSPIVSSPLHF.

The chain links TRBV6-2 or TRBV6-3 to TRBJ2-3, with TRBD1 matching 8 bases. CDR1 is MNHEY, CDR2 SVGEGT, per germline. The CDR3 covers 19 residues. V was clipped by 2 bases and J by 2 bases; unmatched bases: 15. CDR3 region: CASSYPADRVLPNTDTQYF. The CDR3 nucleotides read TGTGCCAGCAGTTACCCCGCGGACAGGGTACTTCCGAACACAGATACGCAGTATTTT.

J is TRBJ1-1 and V is TRBV6-2 or TRBV6-3; tentatively, D is TRBD1 (6 bases). Trimming stripped 4 bases from V and 0 bases from J, with 12 bases between. Germline lookup yields CDR1 MNHEY and CDR2 SVGEGT. This CDR3 is 15 amino acids long. Here the CDR3 DNA reads TGTGCCAGCAGTTCGTGGGGACAAATGAACACTGAAGCTTTCTTT. It is translated as CASSSWGQMNTEAFF.

This chain uses TRBV10-3 with TRBJ2-1, with 10 positions matching TRBD2. CDR3 length: 13 amino acids. V lost 8 bases to trimming and J lost 7 bases; unmatched junction nucleotides: 5. Per the germline V gene, CDR1 is ENHRY and CDR2 is SYGVKD. In DNA form, the CDR3 reads TGTGCCATCTCTTCTAGCGGGGGAAATGAGCAGTTCTTC. It codes for CAISSSGGNEQFF.

In its sample, this clonotype was seen a few times. V gene TRBV28 combines with J gene TRBJ2-3; 10 bases line up with TRBD1. V trimming: 3 bases; J trimming: 5 bases; junction bases outside the gene matches: 8. The CDR3 sequence is 16 residues long. Germline assignment: CDR1 MDHEN and CDR2 SYDVKM. DNA of the CDR3: TGTGCCAGCAGTTTTTCCGGGACAGGGGTTGTAGATACGCAGTATTTT. Its protein is CASSFSGTGVVDTQYF.

This clonotype was detected ten times or more. This chain connects TRBV5-1 to TRBJ2-3; D is possibly TRBD2 (5 bases). With 4 bases removed from V and 2 bases from J, the gap between germline ends came to 11 bases. CDR3 length: 14 amino acids. Germline V gives CDR1 SGHRS, CDR2 YFSETQ. In DNA, the CDR3 is TGCGCCAGCAGCCTGGACTCCTCCACAGATACGCAGTATTTT. This sequence encodes CASSLDSSTDTQYF.

This clonotype has a handful of counts. The chain has TRBV6-5 and TRBJ2-1; tentative D call: TRBD1 (5 bases). CDR3 length: 15 residues. Germline loops: CDR1 MNHEY, CDR2 SVGAGI. V was trimmed by 9 bases and J by 5 bases, leaving 20 bases between them. CDR3 nucleotide sequence: TGTGCCAGTCGGGTCGTTCCTACAGGACACAATGAGCAGTTCTTC. Its protein is CASRVVPTGHNEQFF.

The gene calls are TRBV12-3 or TRBV12-4 and TRBJ2-7; maybe TRBD1 (5 bases). The CDR3 totals 14 residues. Trimming stripped 5 bases from V and 4 bases from J, with 15 bases between. This CDR3 is CASSPEAGWYEQYF. The CDR3 DNA sequence: TGTGCCAGCAGTCCCGAGGCAGGGTGGTACGAGCAGTACTTC.

This clonotype occurred many times. This chain uses TRBV27 with TRBJ1-2, with 7 bases that match TRBD1. Germline V gene data show CDR1 as MNHEY and CDR2 as SMNVEV (reference sequence). V lost 4 bases, J lost 5 bases, and 7 bases stayed unmatched. The CDR3 runs 14 residues. CDR3 protein: CASSSSTGWYGYTF. The CDR3 DNA sequence: TGTGCCAGCAGTTCGTCGACAGGGTGGTATGGCTACACCTTC.

The table lists this clonotype with a few counts. The chain has TRBV29-1 and TRBJ2-5, with D unresolved. V was pared by 1 base and J by 1 base, with 22 bases between. CDR1 is SQVTM, CDR2 ANQGSEA, per germline. The CDR3 sequence is 18 residues long. The CDR3 DNA sequence: TGCAGCGTTGAAGTGTGGCCACCGCGTCTCGGATTCCAAGAGACCCAGTACTTC. This translates into CSVEVWPPRLGFQETQYF.